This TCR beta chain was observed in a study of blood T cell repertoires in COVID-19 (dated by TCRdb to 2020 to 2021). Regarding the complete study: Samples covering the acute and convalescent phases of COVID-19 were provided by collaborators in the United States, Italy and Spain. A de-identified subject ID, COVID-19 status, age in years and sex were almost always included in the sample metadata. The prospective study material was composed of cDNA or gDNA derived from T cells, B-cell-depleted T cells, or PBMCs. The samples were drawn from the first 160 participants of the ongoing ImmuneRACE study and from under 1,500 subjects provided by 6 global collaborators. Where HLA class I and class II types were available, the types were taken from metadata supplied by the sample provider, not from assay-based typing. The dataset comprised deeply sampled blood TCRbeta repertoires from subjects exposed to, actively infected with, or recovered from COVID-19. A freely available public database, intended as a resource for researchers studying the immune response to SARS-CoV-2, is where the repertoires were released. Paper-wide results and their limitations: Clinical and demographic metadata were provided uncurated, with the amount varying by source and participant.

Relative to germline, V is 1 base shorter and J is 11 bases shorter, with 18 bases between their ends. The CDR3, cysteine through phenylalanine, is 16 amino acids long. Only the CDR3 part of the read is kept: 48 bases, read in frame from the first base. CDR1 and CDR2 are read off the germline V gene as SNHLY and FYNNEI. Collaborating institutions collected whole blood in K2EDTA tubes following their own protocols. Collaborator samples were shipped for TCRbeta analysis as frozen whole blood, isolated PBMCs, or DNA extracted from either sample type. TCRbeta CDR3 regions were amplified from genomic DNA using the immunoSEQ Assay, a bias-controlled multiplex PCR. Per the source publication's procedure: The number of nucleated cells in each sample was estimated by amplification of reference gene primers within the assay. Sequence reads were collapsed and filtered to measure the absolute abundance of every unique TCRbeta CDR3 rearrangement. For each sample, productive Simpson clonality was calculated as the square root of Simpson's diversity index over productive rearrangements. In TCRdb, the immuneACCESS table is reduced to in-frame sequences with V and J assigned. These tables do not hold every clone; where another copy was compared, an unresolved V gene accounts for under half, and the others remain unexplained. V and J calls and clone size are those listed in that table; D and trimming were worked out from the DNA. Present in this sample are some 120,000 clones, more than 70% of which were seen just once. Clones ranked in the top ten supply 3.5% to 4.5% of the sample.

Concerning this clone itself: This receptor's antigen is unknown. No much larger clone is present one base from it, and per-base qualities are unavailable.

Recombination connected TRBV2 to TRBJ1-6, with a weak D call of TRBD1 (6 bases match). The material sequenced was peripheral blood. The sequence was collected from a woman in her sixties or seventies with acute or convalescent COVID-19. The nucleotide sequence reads TGTGCCAGCAGTGAAGAGTCAGGGGCCCTGGGGGCACCCCTCCACTTT. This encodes CASSEESGALGAPLHF.